In this sample, the clone carrying this T cell receptor beta chain turned up once. Its antigen is currently unknown. Germline V CDR1 and CDR2: LGHDT, YNNKEL (reference sequence). V was shortened by 4 bases and J by 7 bases, with 8 bases between the two germline ends. The CDR3 spans 13 residues. These data are taken from a study of vaccination effects on CD4 cells after COVID-19. Study summary: Vaccine administered to participants consisted of two doses of either BNT162b2 or mRNA-1273.

Ahead of sequencing, the ViraFEST assay grew antigen-specific CD4+ T cells using viral peptide pools. With more than nine days of culture completed, CD4+ T cells were isolated. PCR confirmed that the person was infected with SARS-CoV-2 between March and December 2020. TCRdb's copy holds only in-frame clones and misses some; the assay was immunoSEQ multiplex PCR. The table shows 40,000 or so clones, with more than 60% occurring only once. The genes are TRBV3-1 (or the pseudogene TRBV3-2) and TRBJ1-6; D unclear. The TCR comes from a human donor who had a prior SARS-CoV-2 infection. The starting material was CD4+ T cells from PBMCs cultured with a peptide pool, obtained before COVID-19 vaccination. The CDR3 DNA reads as TGTGCCAGCAGCCCCTCTTTGAATTCACCCCTCCACTTT. This translates into CASSPSLNSPLHF.